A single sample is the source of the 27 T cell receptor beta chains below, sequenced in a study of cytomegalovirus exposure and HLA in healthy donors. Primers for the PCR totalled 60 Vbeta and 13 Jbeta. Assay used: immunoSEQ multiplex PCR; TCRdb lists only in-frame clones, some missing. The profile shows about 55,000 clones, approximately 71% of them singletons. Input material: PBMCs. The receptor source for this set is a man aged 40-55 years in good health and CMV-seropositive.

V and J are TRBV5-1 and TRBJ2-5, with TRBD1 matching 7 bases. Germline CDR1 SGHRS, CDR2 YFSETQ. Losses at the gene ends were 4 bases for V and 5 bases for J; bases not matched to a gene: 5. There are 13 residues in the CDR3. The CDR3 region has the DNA TGCGCCAGCAGCCCGGGGACAGTGGAGACCCAGTACTTC. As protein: CASSPGTVETQYF.

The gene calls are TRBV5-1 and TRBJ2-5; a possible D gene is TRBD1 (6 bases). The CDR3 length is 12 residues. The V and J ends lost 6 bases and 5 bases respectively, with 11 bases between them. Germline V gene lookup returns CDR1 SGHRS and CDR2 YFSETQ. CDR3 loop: CASTSGEETQYF. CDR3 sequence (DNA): TGCGCCAGCACCTCAGGGGAGGAGACCCAGTACTTC.

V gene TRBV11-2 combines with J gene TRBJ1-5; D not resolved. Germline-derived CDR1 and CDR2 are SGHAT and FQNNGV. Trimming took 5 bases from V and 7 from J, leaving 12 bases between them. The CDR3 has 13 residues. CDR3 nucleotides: TGTGCCAGCAGCCCCGGAGAGCTCCAGCCCCAGCATTTT. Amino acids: CASSPGELQPQHF.

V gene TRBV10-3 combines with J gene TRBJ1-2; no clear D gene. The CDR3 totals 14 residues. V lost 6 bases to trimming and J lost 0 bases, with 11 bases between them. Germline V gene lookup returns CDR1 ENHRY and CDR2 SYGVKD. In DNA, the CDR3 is TGTGCCATCAGACCCGCCCAGGCTAACTATGGCTACACCTTC. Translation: CAIRPAQANYGYTF.

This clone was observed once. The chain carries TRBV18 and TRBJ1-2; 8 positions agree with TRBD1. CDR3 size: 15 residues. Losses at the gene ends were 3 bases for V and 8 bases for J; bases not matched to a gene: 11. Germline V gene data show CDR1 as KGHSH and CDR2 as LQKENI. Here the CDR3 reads CASSPLNQGAKGYTF. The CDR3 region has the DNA TGTGCCAGCTCACCCCTTAACCAGGGGGCAAAAGGCTACACCTTC.

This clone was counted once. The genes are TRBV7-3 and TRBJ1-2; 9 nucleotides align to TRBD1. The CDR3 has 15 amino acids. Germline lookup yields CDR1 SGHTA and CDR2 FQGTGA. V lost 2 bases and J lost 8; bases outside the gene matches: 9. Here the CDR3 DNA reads TGTGCCAGCAGCTTATTCCCGGGACAGGGTAGAGGCTACACCTTC. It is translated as CASSLFPGQGRGYTF.

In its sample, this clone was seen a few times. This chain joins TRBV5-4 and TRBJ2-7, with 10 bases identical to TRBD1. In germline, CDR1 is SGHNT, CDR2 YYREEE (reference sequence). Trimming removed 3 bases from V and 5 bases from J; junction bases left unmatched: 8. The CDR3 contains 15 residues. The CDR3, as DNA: TGTGCCAGCAGCTCCAGGGACAGGGGCACGGACGAGCAGTACTTC. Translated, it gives CASSSRDRGTDEQYF.

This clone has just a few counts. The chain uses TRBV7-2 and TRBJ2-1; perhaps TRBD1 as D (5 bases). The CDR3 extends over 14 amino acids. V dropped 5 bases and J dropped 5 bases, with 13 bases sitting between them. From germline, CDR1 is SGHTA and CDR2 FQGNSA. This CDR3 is CASSPRQGNNEQFF. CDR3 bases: TGTGCCAGCAGCCCACGGCAGGGAAACAATGAGCAGTTCTTC. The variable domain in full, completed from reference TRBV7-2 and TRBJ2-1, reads GAGVSQSPSNKVTEKGKDVELRCDPISGHTALYWYRQSLGQGLEFLIYFQGNSAPDKSGLPSDRFSAERTGGSVSTLTIQRTQQEDSAVYLCASSPRQGNNEQFFGPGTRLTVL.

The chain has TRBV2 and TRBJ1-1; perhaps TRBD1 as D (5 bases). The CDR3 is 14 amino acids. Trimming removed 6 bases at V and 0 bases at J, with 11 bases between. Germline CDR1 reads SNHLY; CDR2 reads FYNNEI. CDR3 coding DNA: TGTGCCAGCAGCGCCGGGACTGTGAACACTGAAGCTTTCTTT. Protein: CASSAGTVNTEAFF.

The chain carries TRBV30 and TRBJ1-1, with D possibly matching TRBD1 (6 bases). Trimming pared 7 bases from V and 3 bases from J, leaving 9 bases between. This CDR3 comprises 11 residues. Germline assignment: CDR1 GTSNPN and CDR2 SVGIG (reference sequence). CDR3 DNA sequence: TGTGCCTCCGCAGGGGACACTGAAGCTTTCTTT. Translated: CASAGDTEAFF.

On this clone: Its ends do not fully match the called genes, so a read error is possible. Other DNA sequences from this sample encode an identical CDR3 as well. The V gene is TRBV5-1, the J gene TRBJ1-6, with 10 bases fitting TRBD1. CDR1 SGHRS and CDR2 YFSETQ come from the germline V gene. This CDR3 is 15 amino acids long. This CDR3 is CASSLRGTGDSPLHF. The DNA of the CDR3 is TGCGCCAGCAGCTTGAGGGGGACAGGGGATTCCCCCCTCCACTTT. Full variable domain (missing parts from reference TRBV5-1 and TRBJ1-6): KAGVTQTPRYLIKTRGQQVTLSCSPISGHRSVSWYQQTPGQGLQFLFEYFSETQRNKGNFPGRFSGRQFSNSRSEMNVSTLELGDSALYLCASSLRGTGDSPLHFGNGTRLTVT.

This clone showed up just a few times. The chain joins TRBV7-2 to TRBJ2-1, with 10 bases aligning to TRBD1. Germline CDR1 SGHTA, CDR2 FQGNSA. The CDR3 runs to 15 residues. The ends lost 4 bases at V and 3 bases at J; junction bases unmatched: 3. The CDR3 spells CASSSTGGGYNEQFF. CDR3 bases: TGTGCCAGCAGCTCGACAGGGGGCGGCTACAATGAGCAGTTCTTC.

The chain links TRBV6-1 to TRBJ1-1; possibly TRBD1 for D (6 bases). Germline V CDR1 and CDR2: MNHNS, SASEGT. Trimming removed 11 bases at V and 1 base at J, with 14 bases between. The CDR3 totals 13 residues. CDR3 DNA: TGTGCCGGCACATTACAGGGGAACACTGAAGCTTTCTTT. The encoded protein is CAGTLQGNTEAFF.

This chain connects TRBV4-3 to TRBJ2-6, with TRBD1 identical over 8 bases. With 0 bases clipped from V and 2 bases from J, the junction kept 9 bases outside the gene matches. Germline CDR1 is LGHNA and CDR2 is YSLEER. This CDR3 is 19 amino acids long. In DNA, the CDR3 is TGCGCCAGCAGCCAAGATCTAGGGCAGGGGGCGGCTGGGGCCAACGTCCTGACTTTC. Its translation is CASSQDLGQGAAGANVLTF.

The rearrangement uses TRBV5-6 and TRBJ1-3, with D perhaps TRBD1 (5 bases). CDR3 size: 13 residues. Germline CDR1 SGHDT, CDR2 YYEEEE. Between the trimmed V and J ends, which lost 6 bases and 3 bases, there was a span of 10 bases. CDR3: CASIRQGGNTIYF. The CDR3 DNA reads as TGTGCCAGCATCCGCCAGGGTGGAAACACCATATATTTT.

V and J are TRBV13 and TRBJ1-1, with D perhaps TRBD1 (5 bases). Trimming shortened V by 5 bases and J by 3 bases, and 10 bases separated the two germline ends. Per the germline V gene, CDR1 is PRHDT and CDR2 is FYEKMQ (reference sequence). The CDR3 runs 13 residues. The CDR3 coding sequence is TGTGCCAGCAGCGTTCAGGGTGACACTGAAGCTTTCTTT. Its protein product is CASSVQGDTEAFF.

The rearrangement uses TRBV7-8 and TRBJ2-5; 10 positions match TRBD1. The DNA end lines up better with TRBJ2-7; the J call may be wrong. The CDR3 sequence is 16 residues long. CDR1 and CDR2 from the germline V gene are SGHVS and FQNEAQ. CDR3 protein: CASSPRPGQGTYEQYF. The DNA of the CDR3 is TGTGCCAGCAGCCCCAGACCGGGACAGGGGACCTACGAGCAGTACTTC.

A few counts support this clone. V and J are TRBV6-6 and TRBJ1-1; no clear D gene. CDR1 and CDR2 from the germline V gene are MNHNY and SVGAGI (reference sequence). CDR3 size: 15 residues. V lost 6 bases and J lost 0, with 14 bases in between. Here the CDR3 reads CASSSSTFMNTEAFF. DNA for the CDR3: TGTGCCAGCAGCTCATCGACATTCATGAACACTGAAGCTTTCTTT.

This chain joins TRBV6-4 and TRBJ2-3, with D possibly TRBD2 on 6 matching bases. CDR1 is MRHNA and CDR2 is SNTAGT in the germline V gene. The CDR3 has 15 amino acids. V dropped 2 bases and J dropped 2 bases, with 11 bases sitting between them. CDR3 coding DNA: TGTGCCAGCAGTGACAACGGCGGGACCACAGATACGCAGTATTTT. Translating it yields CASSDNGGTTDTQYF.

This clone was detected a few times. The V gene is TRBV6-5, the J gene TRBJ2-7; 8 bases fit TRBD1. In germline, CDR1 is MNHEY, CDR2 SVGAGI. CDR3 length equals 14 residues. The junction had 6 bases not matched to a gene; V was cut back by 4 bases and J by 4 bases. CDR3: CASSSGTGPYEQYF. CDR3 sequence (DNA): TGTGCCAGCAGTTCCGGGACAGGTCCGTACGAGCAGTACTTC.

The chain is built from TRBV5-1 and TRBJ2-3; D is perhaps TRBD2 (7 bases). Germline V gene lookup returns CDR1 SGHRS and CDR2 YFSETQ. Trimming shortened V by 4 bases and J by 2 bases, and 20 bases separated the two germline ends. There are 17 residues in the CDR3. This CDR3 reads CASSEGWGGPYTDTQYF. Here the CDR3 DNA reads TGCGCCAGCAGCGAGGGGTGGGGGGGGCCCTACACAGATACGCAGTATTTT.

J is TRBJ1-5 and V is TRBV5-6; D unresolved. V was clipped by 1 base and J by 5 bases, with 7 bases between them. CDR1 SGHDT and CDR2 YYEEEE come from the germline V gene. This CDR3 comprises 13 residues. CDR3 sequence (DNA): TGTGCCAGCAGCTTGTTAGCCGATCAGCCCCAGCATTTT. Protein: CASSLLADQPQHF. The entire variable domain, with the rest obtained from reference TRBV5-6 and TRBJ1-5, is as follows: DAGVTQSPTHLIKTRGQQVTLRCSPKSGHDTVSWYQQALGQGPQFIFQYYEEEERQRGNFPDRFSGHQFPNYSSELNVNALLLGDSALYLCASSLLADQPQHFGDGTRLSIL.

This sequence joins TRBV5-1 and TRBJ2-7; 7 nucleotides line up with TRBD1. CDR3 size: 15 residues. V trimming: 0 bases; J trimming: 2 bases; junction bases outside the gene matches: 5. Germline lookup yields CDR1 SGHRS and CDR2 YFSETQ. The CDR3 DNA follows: TGCGCCAGCAGCTTGGATGGGACAGAGACCTACGAGCAGTACTTC. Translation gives CASSLDGTETYEQYF.

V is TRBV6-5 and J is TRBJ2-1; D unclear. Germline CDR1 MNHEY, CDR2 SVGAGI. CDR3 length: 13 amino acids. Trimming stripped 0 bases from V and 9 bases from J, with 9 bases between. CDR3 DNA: TGTGCCAGCAGTTACTCAGCATCTAGTGAGCAGTTCTTC. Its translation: CASSYSASSEQFF.

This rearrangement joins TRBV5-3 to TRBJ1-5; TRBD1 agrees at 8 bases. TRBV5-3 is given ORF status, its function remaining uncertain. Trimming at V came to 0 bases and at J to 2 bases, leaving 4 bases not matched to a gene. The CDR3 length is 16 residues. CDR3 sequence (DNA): TGTGCCAGAAGCTTGGCAGGGGGCAGAGGCAATCAGCCCCAGCATTTT. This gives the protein CARSLAGGRGNQPQHF.

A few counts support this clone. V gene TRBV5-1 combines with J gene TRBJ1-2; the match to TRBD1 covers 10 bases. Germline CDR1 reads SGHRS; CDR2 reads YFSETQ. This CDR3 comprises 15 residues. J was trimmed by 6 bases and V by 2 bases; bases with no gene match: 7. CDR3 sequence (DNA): TGCGCCAGCAGCTTTATCGGGGACAGGGGAAATGGCTACACCTTC. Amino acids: CASSFIGDRGNGYTF.

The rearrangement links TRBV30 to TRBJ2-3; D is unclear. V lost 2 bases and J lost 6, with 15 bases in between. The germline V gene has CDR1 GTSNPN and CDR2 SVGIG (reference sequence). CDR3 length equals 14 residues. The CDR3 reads CAWSYQIVSDTQYF. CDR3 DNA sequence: TGTGCCTGGAGTTACCAGATTGTTTCGGATACGCAGTATTTT.